Listed below are T cell receptor beta chains from one sample, sequenced in a study of blood T cell repertoires in COVID-19. TCRdb keeps only in-frame clones here, not all; method: immunoSEQ multiplex PCR. The data hold about 89,000 clones, with about 95% observed a single time. The source material was peripheral blood. All receptors derive from a human donor with active COVID-19. The donor label of this sample is uncertain. Each CDR3 is given with its conserved first and last residue. The order of the fields is CDR3 protein, CDR3 DNA, clone size, J gene, D gene, V gene. A D gene is named only where the DNA matches it firmly. Only some rows state a clone size, as once, few, many or a class for expanded clones.

CAIRGDVGNTIYF | TGTGCCATCCGCGGGGACGTCGGAAACACCATATATTTT | - | TRBJ1-3 | - | TRBV10-3
CASSLPGTGIASYEQYF | TGTGCCAGCAGCTTGCCCGGGACAGGGATAGCCTCCTACGAGCAGTACTTC | - | TRBJ2-7 | TRBD1 | TRBV5-5
CASSLPQTSGILNTGELFF | TGCGCCAGCAGCCTACCTCAGACTAGCGGGATACTCAACACCGGGGAGCTGTTTTTT | - | TRBJ2-2 | TRBD2 | TRBV5-1
CASSLEAQSYEQYF | TGCGCCAGCAGCTTGGAAGCACAGTCCTACGAGCAGTACTTC | - | TRBJ2-7 | - | TRBV5-1
CASGENSNQPQHF | TGTGCCAGCGGGGAGAATAGCAATCAGCCCCAGCATTTT | - | TRBJ1-5 | - | TRBV18
CASSRGLNEQFF | TGTGCCAGTAGTCGGGGTCTCAATGAGCAGTTCTTC | - | TRBJ2-1 | - | TRBV19
CASSYRNEQFF | TGTGCCAGCAGTTACCGCAATGAGCAGTTCTTC | - | TRBJ2-1 | - | TRBV6-6
CASSLRTGNSWETQYF | TGTGCCAGCAGCTTGAGGACAGGAAACTCTTGGGAGACCCAGTACTTC | - | TRBJ2-5 | TRBD1 | TRBV5-4
CSASLGHGNTEAFF | TGCAGTGCTAGTTTGGGGCACGGGAACACTGAAGCTTTCTTT | - | TRBJ1-1 | - | TRBV20-1
CATSRGTGAYNEQFF | TGTGCCACCAGCAGAGGAACAGGGGCCTACAATGAGCAGTTCTTC | once | TRBJ2-1 | TRBD1 | TRBV15
CASRQTSGTYEQYF | TGTGCCAGCAGACAGACTAGCGGGACCTACGAGCAGTACTTC | - | TRBJ2-7 | TRBD2 | TRBV6-5
CASSPETSGQEQFF | TGTGCCAGCTCCCCCGAGACTAGCGGACAAGAGCAGTTCTTC | - | TRBJ2-1 | TRBD2 | TRBV18
CAISYHRGRGDTGELFF | TGTGCCATCAGTTACCACAGGGGGAGGGGGGACACCGGGGAGCTGTTTTTT | - | TRBJ2-2 | - | TRBV10-3
CASSYRSSDQPQHF | TGTGCCAGCAGTTACCGGAGTAGTGATCAGCCCCAGCATTTT | - | TRBJ1-5 | - | TRBV6-5
CASSRGVQETQYF | TGTGCCAGCTCGCGGGGGGTTCAAGAGACCCAGTACTTC | once | TRBJ2-5 | TRBD2 | TRBV18
CASRTLAGGTDTQYF | TGTGCCAGCAGAACGCTGGCGGGGGGAACAGATACGCAGTATTTT | - | TRBJ2-3 | TRBD2 | TRBV6-7
CASKREDQPQHF | TGTGCCAGCAAAAGGGAGGATCAGCCCCAGCATTTT | - | TRBJ1-5 | - | TRBV2
CASSGQGYQPQHF | TGTGCCAGCAGCGGACAGGGTTATCAGCCCCAGCATTTT | - | TRBJ1-5 | TRBD1 | TRBV12-3/TRBV12-4
CASSARGQAGYGYTF | TGTGCCAGCAGCGCCAGGGGACAGGCGGGCTATGGCTACACCTTC | - | TRBJ1-2 | TRBD1 | TRBV9
CASSTGKGVYEQYF | TGTGCCAGCAGTACGGGAAAGGGTGTGTACGAGCAGTACTTC | - | TRBJ2-7 | - | TRBV6-5
CASSSGHYTEAFF | TGTGCCAGCAGCTCCGGACATTACACTGAAGCTTTCTTT | - | TRBJ1-1 | - | TRBV7-9
CASSLVSAGGSSLADTQYF | TGTGCCAGCAGCTTAGTGTCAGCGGGGGGCTCCTCTCTGGCAGATACGCAGTATTTT | - | TRBJ2-3 | TRBD2 | TRBV7-6
CASSLTSGSPEAFF | TGTGCCAGCAGCTTGACCTCAGGGTCCCCTGAAGCTTTCTTT | - | TRBJ1-1 | - | TRBV5-4
CASSRNRDTGNEQFF | TGTGCCAGCAGCCGTAATCGGGACACGGGGAATGAGCAGTTCTTC | - | TRBJ2-1 | - | TRBV3-1/TRBV3-2
CAIREGRGPEGGYTF | TGTGCCATCAGGGAAGGCAGGGGCCCTGAGGGAGGCTACACCTTC | - | TRBJ1-2 | - | TRBV10-3
CASSVYRASSYNSPLHF | TGTGCCAGCAGCGTATACAGGGCTAGCTCCTATAATTCACCCCTCCACTTT | - | TRBJ1-6 | - | TRBV5-6
CASSHQSLLENEQFF | TGCGCCAGCAGCCACCAGTCCCTCCTGGAGAATGAGCAGTTCTTC | - | TRBJ2-1 | - | TRBV4-1
CASSPTPGGTDTQYF | TGCGCCAGCAGTCCAACGCCAGGGGGGACAGATACGCAGTATTTT | - | TRBJ2-3 | - | TRBV4-3
CASSLMEAFNIQYF | TGTGCCAGCAGCTTAATGGAGGCCTTCAACATTCAGTACTTC | - | TRBJ2-4 | - | TRBV7-2
CSVAGALSSYEQYF | TGCAGCGTTGCTGGGGCTCTAAGCTCCTACGAGCAGTACTTC | - | TRBJ2-7 | - | TRBV29-1
CASSPGLGVYNEQFF | TGTGCCAGCAGCCCAGGACTAGGGGTCTACAATGAGCAGTTCTTC | - | TRBJ2-1 | TRBD2 | TRBV28
CASSLAGRSEAFF | TGTGCCAGCAGCTTAGCCGGCAGGTCTGAAGCTTTCTTT | - | TRBJ1-1 | - | TRBV7-9
CASSASRTGIGYTF | TGTGCCAGCAGCGCCAGTCGGACAGGGATCGGCTACACCTTC | - | TRBJ1-2 | TRBD1 | TRBV7-9
CASSQDRIGSYEQYF | TGTGCCAGCTCCCAAGACAGGATTGGATCCTACGAGCAGTACTTC | - | TRBJ2-7 | - | TRBV18
CASSLVSSNQPQHF | TGTGCCAGCAGTTTGGTGAGTAGCAATCAGCCCCAGCATTTT | - | TRBJ1-5 | - | TRBV28
CASSTGQAPFYTF | TGTGCCAGCAGTACAGGACAGGCTCCTTTCTACACCTTC | - | TRBJ1-2 | TRBD1 | TRBV6-6
CASSQVWGGFNEQYF | TGTGCCAGCAGCCAAGTCTGGGGGGGTTTCAACGAGCAGTACTTC | - | TRBJ2-7 | TRBD2 | TRBV5-4
CASSLARRGSTDTQYF | TGTGCCAGCAGCTTAGCACGCAGGGGGTCCACAGATACGCAGTATTTT | - | TRBJ2-3 | TRBD1 | TRBV7-8
CARSLDSGLAGPPLRLRRYEQYF | TGTGCCAGAAGCTTGGATTCGGGACTAGCGGGACCACCCCTGAGGCTCCGTCGCTACGAGCAGTACTTC | - | TRBJ2-7 | TRBD2 | TRBV5-3
CASRTGTGVTGELFF | TGTGCCAGCAGGACGGGGACAGGGGTCACCGGGGAGCTGTTTTTT | - | TRBJ2-2 | TRBD1 | TRBV5-4
CASSLASGQGNYGYTF | TGCGCCAGCAGCTTGGCCTCGGGACAGGGTAACTATGGCTACACCTTC | once | TRBJ1-2 | TRBD1 | TRBV5-1
CASRDTGKAEAFF | TGTGCCAGCAGAGATACAGGGAAGGCTGAAGCTTTCTTT | - | TRBJ1-1 | - | TRBV7-9
CASSLGSGGASGVNTQYF | TGTGCCAGCAGCTTAGGTAGCGGGGGGGCCTCTGGGGTGAATACGCAGTATTTT | - | TRBJ2-3 | TRBD2 | TRBV7-2
CASQGAGGANIQYF | TGCGCCAGCCAGGGGGCAGGAGGGGCAAACATTCAGTACTTC | once | TRBJ2-4 | TRBD1 | TRBV5-1
CASSQYTEAFF | TGTGCCAGCAGCCAATACACTGAAGCTTTCTTT | - | TRBJ1-1 | - | TRBV7-9
CASSTGTQFRELFF | TGTGCCAGCAGTACCGGGACACAGTTCAGGGAGCTGTTTTTT | - | TRBJ2-2 | - | TRBV11-3
CSGTTGAGELFF | TGCAGCGGGACAACAGGGGCCGGGGAGCTGTTTTTT | - | TRBJ2-2 | TRBD1 | TRBV29-1
CASSLEGQGGTGELFF | TGCGCCAGCAGCTTGGAGGGACAGGGAGGTACCGGGGAGCTGTTTTTT | - | TRBJ2-2 | TRBD1 | TRBV5-1
CASNLEGGWPEAFF | TGTGCCAGCAACTTAGAAGGGGGCTGGCCTGAAGCTTTCTTT | - | TRBJ1-1 | TRBD1 | TRBV11-2
CASSLELGRTGTGDETQYF | TGTGCCAGCAGCTTAGAGCTGGGAAGAACCGGGACAGGGGACGAGACCCAGTACTTC | - | TRBJ2-5 | TRBD1 | TRBV11-3
CASSQEASGTSTQYF | TGCGCCAGCAGCCAAGAGGCTAGCGGGACCTCCACGCAGTACTTC | - | TRBJ2-7 | TRBD2 | TRBV4-3
CATSDLGGLFNEQFF | TGTGCCACCAGTGATTTGGGGGGACTTTTCAATGAGCAGTTCTTC | - | TRBJ2-1 | - | TRBV24-1
CASSEEPTGTGANVLTF | TGCGCCAGCAGCGAAGAACCCACAGGGACCGGGGCCAACGTCCTGACTTTC | - | TRBJ2-6 | - | TRBV4-3
CASSQELRTEAFF | TGCGCCAGCAGCCAAGAGTTGAGGACTGAAGCTTTCTTT | - | TRBJ1-1 | - | TRBV4-3
CASSQDTSGSWGETQYF | TGTGCCAGCAGCCAAGATACTAGCGGGAGTTGGGGAGAGACCCAGTACTTC | - | TRBJ2-5 | TRBD2 | TRBV3-1/TRBV3-2